This T cell receptor (beta chain) was sequenced in a study of cytomegalovirus exposure and HLA in healthy donors. V shed 2 bases and J 5 bases; nucleotides not matched to a gene: 8. The CDR3 is 15 amino acids. Germline-derived CDR1 and CDR2 are SGHRS and YFSETQ. Everyone who donated was a healthy bone marrow donor. Unrecorded immune exposure was likely among donors, who were nominally healthy when sampled. PCR involved 60 Vbeta and 13 Jbeta primers. The table came from immunoSEQ multiplex PCR; TCRdb's copy has only in-frame clones and leaves some out. The sample has around 170,000 clones; around 77% are singletons. About this clone itself: Its specificity is not known. Within the sample, other DNA sequences also encode this same CDR3.

Overall study results and limits: Being productive about 90% or about 30% of the time was typical of most TCR beta V segments in an earlier analysis. Investigators reported 150 to 200 TCR beta chains as tied to cytomegalovirus.

Sequencing was done on a sample of PBMCs. The source is a man between 60 and 70 years old in good health and CMV-seronegative. The chain joins TRBV5-1 to TRBJ2-5, with 8 bases lining up with TRBD2. The CDR3, as DNA: TGCGCCAGCAGCTTACAGCGGGGGCCTGGGGAGACCCAGTACTTC. This gives the protein CASSLQRGPGETQYF.